Given below is one T cell receptor beta chain in context. The sample originates from a study of cytomegalovirus exposure and HLA in healthy donors. V lost 8 bases to trimming and J lost 2 bases; unmatched junction nucleotides: 27. Germline lookup yields CDR1 MDHEN and CDR2 SYDVKM. The CDR3 is made up of 21 amino acids. Sequencing was performed with immunoSEQ multiplex PCR; in TCRdb, only in-frame clones are kept and a portion is missing. The table shows over 200,000 clones, with around 88% occurring only once. This chain uses TRBV28 with TRBJ2-5, with TRBD1 matching 9 bases. The clonotype originates from a woman in her late teens or twenties in good health and CMV-seronegative. Sequencing input: PBMCs. The CDR3 is CASGGFTVRDRDVGLQETQYF. The CDR3 nucleotides read TGTGCCAGCGGTGGATTCACAGTCCGGGACAGGGATGTAGGGTTGCAAGAGACCCAGTACTTC.